This T cell receptor beta chain originates from a study of CD8 T cells in ankylosing spondylitis. Study-level results: Reportedly, significant enrichment of disease-linked clones occurred in matched ankylosing spondylitis synovial fluid. Some of these motif variants have turned up before, in reports on reactive arthritis synovial fluid and blood. There was a TCR beta motif, made of fewer than 10 highly homologous variants, that appeared characteristic of ankylosing spondylitis blood. CD8+ by phenotype, disease-linked clones were relatively rare in peripheral blood.

This CDR3 is built from 16 residues. The V gene's germline CDR1 is SEHNR and CDR2 FQNEAQ (reference sequence). The J segment lost 8 bases and the V segment lost 4 bases, leaving 8 bases of the junction unmatched. As the method for making TCR beta libraries, quantitative 5'-RACE with molecular barcodes was used. TCRdb called the 5' RACE reads again in MiXCR, with one record for every CDR3 protein. The table records roughly 370,000 distinct CDR3 sequences, under 25% of them present only once. Details on this clonotype: As yet, its antigen is unknown.

Sequencing input: blood, either unsorted or a sorted T cell fraction (not recorded which). This TCR derives from a male donor with ankylosing spondylitis. The V call is TRBV7-9, the J call TRBJ1-6, with TRBD1 matching over 10 bases. CDR3 nucleotide sequence: TGTGCCAGCAGCTCCATGACAGGGGGCGGATATTCACCCCTCCACTTT. It specifies CASSSMTGGGYSPLHF.